This T cell receptor (beta chain) was sequenced in a study of T cell responses to AZD1222 COVID-19 vaccine. Study-wide results and caveats: Seropositive at baseline were only a handful of AZD1222 recipients. Spike-specific TCR repertoires showed rising breadth and depth after two AZD1222 doses. Repertoires were sampled only after the peak T cell response.

The germline gives CDR1 SGHRS, CDR2 YFSETQ. The CDR3 is 16 residues long. After removal of 3 bases from V and 6 bases from J, the junction contained 6 bases not matched to a gene. On this clone itself: Its antigen is not identified.

The protocol was immunoSEQ multiplex PCR, while the TCRdb copy is restricted to in-frame clones and leaves out a portion. The sample shows approximately 100,000 clones, approximately 84% of them seen only once. The TCR originated in an adult in good health. V and J are TRBV5-1 and TRBJ2-1; TRBD2 matches 13 bases. Specimen: peripheral blood, collected on day 0 of AZD1222 vaccination. CDR3 sequence reads: CASSSRTSGSPNEQFF. The CDR3 nucleotides read TGCGCCAGCAGCTCTAGGACTAGCGGGAGTCCCAATGAGCAGTTCTTC.